This T cell receptor (beta chain) came from a study of T cell responses to AZD1222 COVID-19 vaccine. Study-wide findings and caveats: As reported, nearly half of all spike-specific TCRs target variant regions that are unmutated. Females outnumbered males among donors, who were mostly white British; clonal diversity was possibly underestimated.

The trim removed 2 bases at V and 2 bases at J, leaving 4 bases unmatched. Germline V gene data show CDR1 as MNHEY and CDR2 as SVGAGI. The CDR3 is made up of 16 amino acids. Concerning this clone: Its antigen is as yet unknown.

Measured with immunoSEQ multiplex PCR; TCRdb has only the in-frame clones, and not every one. Among 130,000 or so clones listed, roughly 89% were seen once. The chain uses TRBV6-5 and TRBJ1-2; the match to TRBD1 covers 11 bases. The specimen comprised peripheral blood, sampled on day 0 of AZD1222 vaccination. This clonotype was sampled from an adult in good health. CDR3 amino acids: CASSYTGTGGNYGYTF. CDR3 nucleotides: TGTGCCAGCAGTTACACGGGGACAGGGGGGAACTATGGCTACACCTTC.